This T cell receptor (beta chain) was retrieved from a study of blood T cells in healthy people across ages. The CDR3 runs 17 residues. CDR1 and CDR2 from the germline V gene are SEHNR and FQNEAQ (reference sequence). Combining a sample-barcoded 5' primer with a J-beta primer mix, a second PCR ran for 7 to 11 cycles. In TCRdb, the 5' RACE reads were re-called with MiXCR into one record per CDR3 protein. This sample has 790,000 or so distinct CDR3 sequences; about 42% occur once, and the top ten carry less than 20%. A note on this clonotype: Antigen specificity is unknown. A read error may be the cause here, since a much bigger clone is one base away.

The study, taken as a whole, reports: Diversity estimated from one million T cells was considered an underestimate.

The origin of this receptor is a man aged 80 or over in good health. The genes are TRBV7-9 and TRBJ2-5; D unresolved. The J call is in doubt because the DNA end fits TRBJ2-1 better. Sequencing input: blood. CDR3 in DNA: TGTGCCAGCAGCTTAGGACGGGTCAGCCGGTTCCAAGAGACCCAGTTCTTC. Translated, it gives CASSLGRVSRFQETQFF.